One and the same sample provided the 9 T cell receptor beta chains below, sequenced in a study of blood T cells in healthy people across ages. Through a sample-barcoded 5' primer and a J-beta primer mix, a second PCR was run for roughly 7 to 12 cycles. TCRdb reanalysed the 5' RACE reads using MiXCR and keeps one entry per CDR3 protein. The sample contains some 690,000 distinct CDR3 sequences, about a fifth of which appear only once. Sequencing was performed on blood. The receptors derive from a man between 70 and 80 years old in good health.

This clonotype was picked up a small number of times. The rearrangement uses TRBV9 and TRBJ2-3; D possibly corresponds to TRBD2 (5 bases). Between the trimmed V and J ends, which lost 3 bases and 6 bases, there was a span of 14 bases. The CDR3 covers 14 residues. CDR1 is SGDLS and CDR2 is YYNGEE in the germline V gene. This chain's CDR3 is CASSASLALDTQYF. The CDR3 coding sequence is TGTGCCAGCAGCGCCTCCTTAGCGTTGGATACGCAGTATTTT. Filled out from reference TRBV9 and TRBJ2-3, the complete variable domain reads DSGVTQTPKHLITATGQRVTLRCSPRSGDLSVYWYQQSLDQGLQFLIQYYNGEERAKGNILERFSAQQFPDLHSELNLSSLELGDSALYFCASSASLALDTQYFGPGTRLTVL.

The chain recombines TRBV19 with TRBJ2-1; tentative D call: TRBD2 (6 bases). This CDR3 has 13 amino acids. Per germline, CDR1 LNHDA and CDR2 SQIVND (reference sequence). The ends were cut back, 4 bases at V and 3 bases at J, with 7 bases in the middle. CDR3 loop: CASSKGLYNEQFF. The CDR3 coding sequence is TGTGCCAGTAGTAAGGGACTCTACAATGAGCAGTTCTTC.

As regards this clonotype: One end of the junction fails to match germline, which may point to a read error. This chain connects TRBV6-6 to TRBJ1-5, with D maybe TRBD1 (5 bases). Per the germline V gene, CDR1 is MNHNY and CDR2 is SVGAGI (reference sequence). The CDR3 runs 15 residues. The CDR3 spells CASNYQGYSNQPQHF. The CDR3 DNA reads as TGTGCCAGCAATTACCAGGGTTATAGCAATCAGCCCCAGCATTTT.

In this sample, this clonotype turned up many times. V usage is TRBV7-9 and J usage is TRBJ2-7; tentative D call: TRBD1 (5 bases). The CDR3 consists of 15 residues. The germline CDR1 and CDR2 sequences are SEHNR and FQNEAQ (reference sequence). Trimming removed 4 bases from V and 3 bases from J, with 16 bases in between. CDR3: CASSSRLDSNYEQYF. CDR3 DNA: TGTGCCAGCAGCTCCCGCCTTGACAGCAACTACGAGCAGTACTTC.

The V call is TRBV5-1, the J call TRBJ2-3; D may be TRBD1 (5 bases). The CDR3 length is 15 residues. Trimming stripped 4 bases from V and 1 base from J, with 13 bases between. Germline assignment: CDR1 SGHRS and CDR2 YFSETQ. The CDR3: CASSRGPRGTDTQYF. The CDR3 nucleotides read TGCGCCAGCAGCCGAGGACCCAGGGGCACAGATACGCAGTATTTT.

The chain couples TRBV20-1 to TRBJ2-3; D is unresolved. Germline CDR1 reads DFQATT; CDR2 reads SNEGSKA (reference sequence). The CDR3 spans 12 residues. CDR3 in amino acids: CNGLASTDTQYF. The CDR3 DNA sequence: TGCAATGGGTTGGCCAGCACAGATACGCAGTATTTT.

This clonotype turned up a few times. This chain links TRBV12-3 or TRBV12-4 with TRBJ1-1, with TRBD1 matching 7 bases. V was clipped by 6 bases and J by 2 bases; unmatched bases: 9. The CDR3 loop spans 15 amino acids. CDR3 nucleotide sequence: TGTGCCAGCAGCCGGGCCGGGACAGACAACACTGAAGCTTTCTTT. Encoded protein: CASSRAGTDNTEAFF.

A few counts support this clonotype. The chain recombines TRBV7-8 with TRBJ2-1; 11 positions agree with TRBD2. The CDR3 has 16 amino acids. The V gene end was trimmed by 5 bases and the J gene end by 4 bases; junction bases not matched to a gene: 7. Germline loops: CDR1 SGHVS, CDR2 FQNEAQ. CDR3 sequence: CASSQRTSGSYNEQFF. The CDR3 bases are TGTGCCAGCAGCCAACGGACTAGCGGGTCTTACAATGAGCAGTTCTTC.

The V call is TRBV12-3 or TRBV12-4, the J call TRBJ2-1; 11 bases align to TRBD2. Unmatched junction bases numbered 17, after V lost 5 bases and J lost 8 bases. CDR3 length equals 18 residues. In DNA form, the CDR3 reads TGTGCCAGCAGTCCCCGGTCGCTAGCGGGGGGAAGGAGACATGAGCAGTTCTTC. Amino acid sequence: CASSPRSLAGGRRHEQFF.